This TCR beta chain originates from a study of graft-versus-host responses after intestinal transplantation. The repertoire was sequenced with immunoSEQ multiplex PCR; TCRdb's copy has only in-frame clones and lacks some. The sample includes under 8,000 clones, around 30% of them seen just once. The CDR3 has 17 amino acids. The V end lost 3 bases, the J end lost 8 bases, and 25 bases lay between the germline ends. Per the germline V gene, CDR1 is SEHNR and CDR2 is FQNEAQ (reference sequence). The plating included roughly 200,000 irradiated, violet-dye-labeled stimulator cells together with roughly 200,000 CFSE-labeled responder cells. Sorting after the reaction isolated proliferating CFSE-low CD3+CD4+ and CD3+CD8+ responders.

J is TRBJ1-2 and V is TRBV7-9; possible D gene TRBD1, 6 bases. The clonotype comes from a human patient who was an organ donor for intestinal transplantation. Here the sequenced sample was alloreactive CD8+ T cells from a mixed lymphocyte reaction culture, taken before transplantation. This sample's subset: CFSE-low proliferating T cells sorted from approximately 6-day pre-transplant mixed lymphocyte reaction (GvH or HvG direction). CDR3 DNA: TGTGCCAGCAGCTTCGTCTCTGGGAGGGGGGACCCCCTGGGCTACACCTTC. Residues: CASSFVSGRGDPLGYTF.